These 19 T cell receptor beta chains came from one sample sequenced in a study of human T cells and chemical hapten exposure. Documented time point: patch test 2, 6 weeks after DPC sensitization. Treatment indicated: therapeutic diphenylcyclopropenone sensitization with weekly scalp DPC. TCRdb re-called the RACE reads through MiXCR, storing one row per CDR3 protein. The data show tens of thousands of distinct CDR3 sequences, with less than 11% seen just once and less than 5% held by the top ten. This specimen consisted of whole blood, obtained in connection with sensitization to the hapten diphenylcyclopropenone (DPC). Every receptor here comes from a woman between 45 and 60 years old with alopecia areata. Some clones in this sample may be carry-over from other donors' samples.

This clonotype appeared once. The junction departs from the called germline gene at one end, perhaps through a read error. V is TRBV11-2 and J is TRBJ2-3; the D gene is possibly TRBD1 (6 bases). Germline assignment: CDR1 SGHAT and CDR2 FQNNGV. CDR3 length equals 16 residues. The CDR3 DNA sequence: TGTGCCAACAGCTTGGGACAAGCACTTACCACAGATACGCAGTATTTT. Protein product: CANSLGQALTTDTQYF.

This clonotype has just a few counts. The J gene is TRBJ1-6, the V gene TRBV30; TRBD1 matches at 7 bases. CDR1 is GTSNPN and CDR2 is SVGIG in the germline V gene (reference sequence). V trimming: 5 bases; J trimming: 2 bases; junction bases outside the gene matches: 18. The CDR3 has 19 amino acids. Written as DNA, the CDR3 is TGTGCCTGGGGTGAGACAGGGAATTTTCGCCTGGCCTATAATTCACCCCTCCACTTT. Translated, it gives CAWGETGNFRLAYNSPLHF. The entire variable domain, with the rest obtained from reference TRBV30 and TRBJ1-6, is as follows: SQTIHQWPATLVQPVGSPLSLECTVEGTSNPNLYWYRQAAGRGLQLLFYSVGIGQISSEVPQNLSASRPQDRQFILSSKKLLLSDSGFYLCAWGETGNFRLAYNSPLHFGNGTRLTVT.

This clonotype has only a few counts. The CDR3 sequence: CSAGSTGELFF. CDR3 nucleotide sequence: TGCAGTGCTGGTTCGACCGGGGAGCTGTTTTTT. The chain joins TRBV20-1 to TRBJ2-2; D call uncertain. Trimming pared 5 bases from V and 5 bases from J, leaving 6 bases between. CDR1 is DFQATT and CDR2 is SNEGSKA in the germline V gene (reference sequence). The length of the CDR3 is 11 residues.

The CDR3 nucleotides are TGTGCCAGCAGTTCATTGACAGCTTTAACCTACGAGCAGTACTTC. The encoded protein is CASSSLTALTYEQYF. This chain links TRBV6-5 with TRBJ2-7; D might be TRBD1 (5 bases). The CDR3 contains 15 residues. V lost 4 bases to trimming and J lost 2 bases, with 15 bases between them. Germline-derived CDR1 and CDR2 are MNHEY and SVGAGI.

The chain uses TRBV5-1 and TRBJ1-4; weak D call: TRBD1 (6 bases). This CDR3 spans 15 amino acids. Germline loops: CDR1 SGHRS, CDR2 YFSETQ. The V end lost 2 bases, the J end lost 7 bases, and 15 bases lay between the germline ends. CDR3 protein: CASSFSPQGGEKLFF. The CDR3 coding sequence is TGCGCCAGCAGCTTCAGTCCACAGGGCGGTGAAAAACTGTTTTTT.

The gene calls are TRBV6-2 or TRBV6-3 and TRBJ1-1; D remains ambiguous. Germline V gene data show CDR1 as MNHEY and CDR2 as SVGEGT. The CDR3 length is 13 residues. The V and J ends lost 6 bases and 5 bases respectively, with 13 bases between them. CDR3 sequence reads: CASRSHGVTEAFF. The CDR3 DNA reads as TGTGCCAGCAGATCCCATGGGGTTACTGAAGCTTTCTTT.

This clonotype was detected only once. The chain combines TRBV5-1 with TRBJ1-2; 7 positions agree with TRBD1. Germline trimming cut 5 bases from V and 0 bases from J; bases unmatched to any gene: 4. The CDR3 covers 14 residues. Germline CDR1 is SGHRS and CDR2 is YFSETQ. Here the CDR3 DNA reads TGCGCCAGCAGTTGGGACAGCGCTAACTATGGCTACACCTTC. Protein: CASSWDSANYGYTF. The full variable domain, in which reference TRBV5-1 and TRBJ1-2 provide the parts outside the CDR3, is KAGVTQTPRYLIKTRGQQVTLSCSPISGHRSVSWYQQTPGQGLQFLFEYFSETQRNKGNFPGRFSGRQFSNSRSEMNVSTLELGDSALYLCASSWDSANYGYTFGSGTRLTVV.

J is TRBJ2-3 and V is TRBV7-9; no definite D call. V lost 4 bases to trimming and J lost 7 bases, with 12 bases between them. The CDR3 spans 13 residues. Germline CDR1 reads SEHNR; CDR2 reads FQNEAQ (reference sequence). The CDR3 DNA sequence: TGTGCCAGCAGCTCTTATATGGGGTATACGCAGTATTTT. Protein: CASSSYMGYTQYF.

On this clonotype itself: This may arise from a read error, as a much more abundant clone is one base away. Likely a read error: the CDR3 ends without its conserved phenylalanine or tryptophan. The rearrangement joins TRBV28 to TRBJ2-3, with TRBD2 matching over 9 bases. The CDR3 is made up of 16 amino acids. Looked up from germline, CDR1 is MDHEN and CDR2 is SYDVKM. Losses at the gene ends were 2 bases for V and 2 bases for J; bases not matched to a gene: 5. CDR3 protein: CASSLQAGGTTDTQYL. The CDR3 DNA follows: TGTGCCAGCAGTTTACAGGCGGGAGGGACCACAGATACGCAGTATCTT.

In its sample, this clonotype was seen a few times. The chain combines TRBV24-1 with TRBJ2-3; D unresolved. The CDR3 covers 13 residues. From germline, CDR1 is KGHDR and CDR2 SFDVKD. Trimming took off 6 bases at V and 0 bases at J, with 6 bases between the two ends. CDR3 amino acids: CATSSRSTDTQYF. The CDR3 DNA sequence: TGTGCCACCAGTTCACGTAGCACAGATACGCAGTATTTT.

This clonotype turned up a few times. The chain combines TRBV19 with TRBJ2-3, with 8 nucleotides matching TRBD2. The CDR3 sequence is 16 residues long. V lost 6 bases, J lost 2 bases, and 10 bases stayed unmatched. Germline V lookup: CDR1 LNHDA, CDR2 SQIVND (reference sequence). CDR3 region: CASSPGGDGHTDTQYF. In DNA form, the CDR3 reads TGTGCCAGTAGCCCGGGAGGGGACGGTCACACAGATACGCAGTATTTT.

There are a few counts of this clonotype. This rearrangement joins TRBV5-4 to TRBJ2-3, with 7 bases identical to TRBD2. Germline V gene data show CDR1 as SGHNT and CDR2 as YYREEE (reference sequence). This CDR3 region has 16 residues. V lost 4 bases and J lost 1; bases outside the gene matches: 9. Here the CDR3 reads CASSRTSGTGTDTQYF. CDR3 bases: TGTGCCAGCAGCCGGACTAGTGGGACTGGCACAGATACGCAGTATTTT.

This clonotype was recorded many times. V and J are TRBV7-6 and TRBJ2-7, with D maybe TRBD2 (5 bases). The CDR3 is 16 amino acids. The V end was cut by 2 bases, the J end by 2 bases, with 16 bases between. The germline V gene encodes CDR1 SGHVS and CDR2 FNYEAQ. CDR3 sequence reads: CASSLRSGMTAYEQYF. The CDR3 DNA reads as TGTGCCAGCAGCTTAAGGAGCGGCATGACGGCCTACGAGCAGTACTTC.

This clonotype has ten or more counts. V gene TRBV29-1 combines with J gene TRBJ2-5, with D tentatively TRBD1 (6 bases). This CDR3 has 12 residues. Germline values: CDR1 SQVTM, CDR2 ANQGSEA. Trimming left V 7 bases short and J 2 bases short, with 11 bases between. In DNA, the CDR3 is TGCAGCGAAAAGAGGGGGCAAGAGACCCAGTACTTC. This encodes CSEKRGQETQYF.

This clonotype was seen a few times. This chain connects TRBV12-3 or TRBV12-4 to TRBJ1-2; a weak D match, TRBD1 (5 bases). V dropped 4 bases and J dropped 5 bases, with 14 bases sitting between them. CDR3 length: 14 residues. The CDR3, as DNA: TGTGCCAGCAGTTCTACAGGACGCGCGTATGGCTACACCTTC. Its translation is CASSSTGRAYGYTF.

The J gene is TRBJ2-7, the V gene TRBV7-9, with 11 bases matching TRBD2. V dropped 6 bases and J dropped 3; count of bases not matched to a gene: 7. The germline V gene has CDR1 SEHNR and CDR2 FQNEAQ (reference sequence). The CDR3 length is 15 residues. CDR3 sequence (DNA): TGTGCCAGCAGTACGACTAGCGGGGTCCTCTACGAGCAGTACTTC. Translated: CASSTTSGVLYEQYF.

This clonotype was found a few times. V is TRBV14 and J is TRBJ1-2; D perhaps matches TRBD1 (5 bases). The CDR3 runs 17 residues. Between the trimmed V and J ends, which lost 1 base and 5 bases, there was a span of 20 bases. The germline V gene has CDR1 SGHDN and CDR2 FVKESK. This CDR3 reads CASSQGRWAGRFYGYTF. The CDR3 DNA follows: TGTGCCAGCAGCCAAGGGAGGTGGGCAGGGCGCTTTTATGGCTACACCTTC.

This clonotype was recorded at least ten times. V gene TRBV7-6 combines with J gene TRBJ2-2, with D possibly matching TRBD1 (6 bases). The CDR3 loop spans 16 amino acids. Germline V gene lookup returns CDR1 SGHVS and CDR2 FNYEAQ. V lost 2 bases, J lost 4 bases, and 14 bases lay in between. CDR3 loop: CASSLLVLGATGELFF. The CDR3 DNA follows: TGTGCCAGCAGCTTATTGGTGTTGGGGGCCACCGGGGAGCTGTTTTTT.

This clonotype was detected only a few times. The V gene is TRBV24-1, the J gene TRBJ2-3; the match to TRBD1 covers 9 bases. V was pared by 8 bases and J by 4 bases, with 9 bases of the junction left unmatched. The germline V gene encodes CDR1 KGHDR and CDR2 SFDVKD. The CDR3 is made up of 15 amino acids. The CDR3 DNA is TGTGCCACCAACCCAGGGACAGGGTTTGCAGATACGCAGTATTTT. The encoded protein is CATNPGTGFADTQYF.